Shown below are 12 T cell receptor beta chains from a single sample sequenced in a study of CD8 T cells in Susac syndrome. Roughly 0.45 to 1 ug RNA was reverse transcribed with random hexamers. TCRdb fed the immunoSEQ multiplex PCR reads into MiXCR, producing one record per CDR3 protein. Among about 180,000 distinct CDR3 sequences, 95% were seen once, and the ten largest hold roughly 0.16%. The sequencing input was CD8+ T cells from PBMCs. These receptors came from a human donor with multiple sclerosis.

This clonotype occurred once. The J gene is TRBJ2-3, the V gene TRBV7-3, with D hard to call. CDR3 length: 13 amino acids. V lost 4 bases, J lost 4 bases, and 9 bases lay in between. Germline loops: CDR1 SGHTA, CDR2 FQGTGA. The CDR3 protein is CASSSPLADTQYF. In DNA form, the CDR3 reads TGTGCCAGCAGCTCCCCCTTAGCAGATACGCAGTATTTT.

The V call is TRBV28, the J call TRBJ2-3; no clear D. The CDR3 length is 14 residues. Germline CDR1 is MDHEN and CDR2 is SYDVKM. Trimming removed 6 bases from V and 0 bases from J, with 10 bases in between. The CDR3 region has the DNA TGTGCCAGCAGCTACAGAATTAGCACAGATACGCAGTATTTT. This gives the protein CASSYRISTDTQYF. The variable domain in full, with the rest retrieved from reference TRBV28 and TRBJ2-3, is DVKVTQSSRYLVKRTGEKVFLECVQDMDHENMFWYRQDPGLGLRLIYFSYDVKMKEKGDIPEGYSVSREKKERFSLILESASTNQTSMYLCASSYRISTDTQYFGPGTRLTVL.

The chain employs TRBV3-1 and TRBJ2-3; 8 bases are shared with TRBD2. The CDR3 has 17 amino acids. CDR1 is LGHDT and CDR2 is YNNKEL in the germline V gene (reference sequence). V shed 1 base, J shed 1 base, and the junction held 7 bases outside the gene matches. The CDR3, as DNA: TGTGCCAGCAGCCAAGCGGGACCGGGACTAGGCACAGATACGCAGTATTTT. As protein: CASSQAGPGLGTDTQYF.

Concerning this clonotype itself: At one end, the junction sequence differs from germline, possibly due to a read error. The chain couples TRBV29-1 to TRBJ2-1, with 7 positions matching TRBD2. This CDR3 contains 13 residues. Germline V gives CDR1 SQVTM, CDR2 ANQGSEA. The CDR3 nucleotides read TGCAGCGTTCAAGAGGGAGGGTACAATGAGCAGTTCTTC. Translation: CSVQEGGYNEQFF.

The chain couples TRBV11-2 to TRBJ2-7; tentatively, D is TRBD1 or TRBD2 (6 bases each). The CDR3 totals 14 residues. CDR1 and CDR2 from the germline V gene are SGHAT and FQNNGV. V shed 9 bases and J shed 5 bases, with 20 bases lying between them. Here the CDR3 DNA reads TGTGCCAGTTCATGGGGGGCAGTACCACACGAGCAGTACTTC. Translated, it gives CASSWGAVPHEQYF. The full variable domain, in which reference TRBV11-2 and TRBJ2-7 provide the parts outside the CDR3, is EAGVAQSPRYKIIEKRQSVAFWCNPISGHATLYWYQQILGQGPKLLIQFQNNGVVDDSQLPKDRFSAERLKGVDSTLKIQPAKLEDSAVYLCASSWGAVPHEQYFGPGTRLTVT.

V usage is TRBV12-5 and J usage is TRBJ2-7; 7 bases match TRBD1. V gave up 1 base and J gave up 2 bases; unmatched junction bases: 2. The germline V gene has CDR1 LGHNT and CDR2 FRNRAP. The CDR3 is 14 amino acids. DNA for the CDR3: TGTGCTAGTGGTTTGGGGGGACAGACCTACGAGCAGTACTTC. Translated: CASGLGGQTYEQYF.

The gene calls are TRBV28 and TRBJ2-1; D ambiguous. Germline V gene data show CDR1 as MDHEN and CDR2 as SYDVKM. Between the trimmed V and J ends, which lost 1 base and 0 bases, there was a span of 10 bases. The length of the CDR3 is 16 residues. The CDR3 DNA reads TGTGCCAGCAGTTTATTGGCACAGAGCTCCTACAATGAGCAGTTCTTC. Translated: CASSLLAQSSYNEQFF.

The J gene is TRBJ2-3, the V gene TRBV20-1; D is ambiguous. CDR3 length equals 13 residues. Germline V CDR1 and CDR2: DFQATT, SNEGSKA (reference sequence). Deletions cut 3 bases from V and 6 bases from J, with 13 bases between. CDR3 sequence: CSASRLPGDTQYF. DNA for the CDR3: TGCAGTGCTAGCCGCCTGCCCGGGGATACGCAGTATTTT.

V is TRBV14 and J is TRBJ2-3, with D maybe TRBD1 (6 bases). Looked up from germline, CDR1 is SGHDN and CDR2 is FVKESK. The ends were cut back, 0 bases at V and 1 base at J, with 8 bases in the middle. The CDR3 consists of 15 residues. This chain's CDR3 is CASSQEWGRTDTQYF. The CDR3 bases are TGTGCCAGCAGCCAAGAGTGGGGGCGCACAGATACGCAGTATTTT.

The chain recombines TRBV29-1 with TRBJ1-2; D ambiguous. This CDR3 has 11 amino acids. V lost 3 bases and J lost 4, with 6 bases in between. The V gene's germline CDR1 is SQVTM and CDR2 ANQGSEA. The CDR3 DNA sequence: TGCAGCGTTGACTATCTCTATGGCTACACCTTC. Translating it yields CSVDYLYGYTF.

The CDR3: CSATPGTGGSGANVLTF. CDR3 nucleotide sequence: TGCAGTGCCACCCCCGGGACAGGGGGTTCTGGGGCCAACGTCCTGACTTTC. The gene calls are TRBV20-1 and TRBJ2-6, with TRBD1 identical over 11 bases. Germline V gives CDR1 DFQATT, CDR2 SNEGSKA (reference sequence). The CDR3 is made up of 17 amino acids. The V segment lost 6 bases and the J segment 1 base; nucleotides outside the gene matches: 8.

The rearrangement links TRBV29-1 to TRBJ2-7; perhaps TRBD2 as D (5 bases). Germline CDR1 SQVTM, CDR2 ANQGSEA. The CDR3 has 14 residues. With 4 bases removed from V and 2 bases from J, the gap between germline ends came to 15 bases. The CDR3 spells CSVVWLATPYEQYF. The CDR3 DNA follows: TGCAGCGTTGTTTGGCTAGCAACACCCTACGAGCAGTACTTC.